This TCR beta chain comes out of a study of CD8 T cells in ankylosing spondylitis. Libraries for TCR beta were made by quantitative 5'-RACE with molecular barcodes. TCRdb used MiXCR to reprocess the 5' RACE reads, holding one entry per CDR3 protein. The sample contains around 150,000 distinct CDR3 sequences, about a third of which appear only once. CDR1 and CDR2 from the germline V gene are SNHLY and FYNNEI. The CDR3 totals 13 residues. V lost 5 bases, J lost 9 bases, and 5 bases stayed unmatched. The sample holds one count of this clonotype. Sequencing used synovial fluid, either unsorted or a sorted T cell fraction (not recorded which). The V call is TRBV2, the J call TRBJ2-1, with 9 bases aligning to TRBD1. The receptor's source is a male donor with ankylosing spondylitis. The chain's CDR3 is CASSYTGGPEQFF. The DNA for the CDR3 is TGTGCCAGCAGTTATACAGGGGGCCCTGAGCAGTTCTTC.